The 8 T cell receptor beta chains reported below all come from one sample, sequenced in a study of T cell responses to AZD1222 COVID-19 vaccine. Repertoires were generated with immunoSEQ multiplex PCR, while TCRdb's copy carries only in-frame clones and drops some. The sample comprises about 66,000 clones, roughly 87% of which are singletons, and roughly 17% rests with the top ten. This sample comprised peripheral blood, obtained on day 0 of AZD1222 vaccination. The receptors stem from an adult in good health.

The chain employs TRBV12-2 and TRBJ2-7; TRBD2 is taken as the D call from the table, unchecked against the DNA. TRBV12-2 is deemed a pseudogene. The CDR3 is 15 amino acids. CDR3 region: CASRDGETCHYEQYF. DNA of the CDR3: TGTGCAAGTCGGGACGGGGAGACATGCCACTACGAGCAGTACTTC.

This chain connects TRBV5-1 to TRBJ1-1; 8 nucleotides match TRBD1. Germline CDR1 and CDR2: SGHRS and YFSETQ. V trimming: 3 bases; J trimming: 0 bases; junction bases outside the gene matches: 10. The CDR3 totals 17 residues. The CDR3 is CASSSSTGANMNTEAFF. CDR3 coding DNA: TGCGCCAGCAGCTCCTCGACAGGGGCGAACATGAACACTGAAGCTTTCTTT.

Within the sample, this clone is medium-sized. The chain combines TRBV5-1 with TRBJ1-1; TRBD1 matches 9 bases. The CDR3 consists of 15 residues. Unmatched junction bases numbered 11, after V lost 9 bases and J lost 2 bases. Germline V gives CDR1 SGHRS, CDR2 YFSETQ. The CDR3 is CATRPGQGGNTEAFF. CDR3 in DNA: TGCGCCACCCGACCGGGACAGGGAGGAAACACTGAAGCTTTCTTT.

The gene calls are TRBV18 and TRBJ2-7, with unresolved D. The CDR3 is made up of 13 amino acids. Germline CDR1 reads KGHSH; CDR2 reads LQKENI. With 0 bases removed from V and 3 bases from J, the gap between germline ends came to 6 bases. This chain's CDR3 is CASSPPQNYEQYF. The CDR3 DNA reads as TGTGCCAGCTCACCACCCCAGAACTACGAGCAGTACTTC.

This clone was picked up one time. The gene calls are TRBV12-5 and TRBJ2-1; D is unresolved. Trimming pared 6 bases from V and 1 base from J, leaving 13 bases between. The CDR3 runs 15 residues. Germline loops: CDR1 LGHNT, CDR2 FRNRAP. In DNA, the CDR3 is TGTGCTAGTGGGTTATCGGCAAATTCCTACAATGAGCAGTTCTTC. Translating gives CASGLSANSYNEQFF.

The rearrangement uses TRBV5-4 and TRBJ2-7; 8 nucleotides align to TRBD2. The CDR3 spans 14 residues. V dropped 5 bases and J dropped 5; count of bases not matched to a gene: 9. The germline V gene has CDR1 SGHNT and CDR2 YYREEE (reference sequence). In DNA form, the CDR3 reads TGTGCCAGCAGTCCCGGGGTAGCGGGGAACGAGCAGTACTTC. Its translation is CASSPGVAGNEQYF.

The chain recombines TRBV27 with TRBJ1-2, with 9 bases lining up with TRBD1. The length of the CDR3 is 17 residues. Germline V lookup: CDR1 MNHEY, CDR2 SMNVEV (reference sequence). Losses at the gene ends were 0 bases for V and 4 bases for J; bases not matched to a gene: 9. Here the CDR3 reads CASSLSRSGTGTYGYTF. DNA for the CDR3: TGTGCCAGCAGTTTATCGAGATCCGGGACAGGGACCTATGGCTACACCTTC.

A note on this clone: Other DNA sequences in the same sample also yield this CDR3. This chain joins TRBV30 and TRBJ1-5; D not resolved. The V gene lost 2 bases and the J gene lost 0 bases, with 5 bases spanning the gap. The germline gives CDR1 GTSNPN, CDR2 SVGIG (reference sequence). This CDR3 has 13 residues. CDR3 loop: CAWSPDSNQPQHF. The CDR3 DNA reads as TGTGCCTGGAGTCCTGATAGCAATCAGCCCCAGCATTTT.